This entry lists 29 T cell receptor beta chains sequenced from one sample in a study of T cell changes during pregnancy in multiple sclerosis (dated by TCRdb to the late 2010s). The library was generated by the immunoSEQ multiplex PCR assay. Held by TCRdb, this immuneACCESS table contains in-frame sequences only and omits some clones. Under half of the omission traces to an unresolved V gene where checked; the cause of the rest is unknown. The sample table lists about 61,000 clones, roughly 87% of them with a count of one. The leading ten clones occupy 1.7% of the sample. Specimen: peripheral blood, collected in the first trimester of pregnancy. The receptors were sampled from a female donor with multiple sclerosis, enrolled in a pregnancy study.

The V call is TRBV19, the J call TRBJ1-3; no firm D call. Germline values: CDR1 LNHDA, CDR2 SQIVND (reference sequence). Trimming took 5 bases from V and 4 from J, leaving 3 bases between them. The length of the CDR3 is 11 residues. The CDR3 reads CASSPGNTIYF. In DNA, the CDR3 is TGTGCCAGTAGTCCAGGAAACACCATATATTTT.

The chain recombines TRBV6-1 with TRBJ2-7; the match to TRBD2 covers 7 bases. With V trimmed by 6 bases and J by 0 bases, 8 bases remained unmatched. The CDR3 is made up of 15 amino acids. Germline CDR1 reads MNHNS; CDR2 reads SASEGT. The chain's CDR3 is CASRAGDPSSYEQYF. CDR3 DNA: TGTGCCAGCAGGGCGGGGGACCCAAGCTCCTACGAGCAGTACTTC.

V usage is TRBV6-1 and J usage is TRBJ2-1; 8 nucleotides align to TRBD2. J lost 0 bases, V lost 4 bases, and 8 bases had no gene match. Germline V gene data show CDR1 as MNHNS and CDR2 as SASEGT. The CDR3 runs 17 residues. CDR3 region: CASSAGGAASSYNEQFF. The CDR3 bases are TGTGCCAGCAGTGCGGGGGGGGCGGCCTCCTCCTACAATGAGCAGTTCTTC.

The chain joins TRBV10-2 to TRBJ2-1; TRBD2 agrees at 14 bases. V lost 10 bases to trimming and J lost 6 bases; unmatched junction nucleotides: 2. This CDR3 has 13 residues. Germline V gene sequence: CDR1 WSHSY, CDR2 SAAADI. CDR3 in DNA: TGCGCCACAGGACTAGCGGGAGGCAATGAGCAGTTCTTC. Its protein product is CATGLAGGNEQFF.

The chain combines TRBV4-2 with TRBJ2-5; 8 bases align to TRBD1. The CDR3 has 16 amino acids. The germline gives CDR1 LGHNA, CDR2 YNFKEQ. The trim removed 0 bases at V and 5 bases at J, leaving 8 bases unmatched. CDR3 region: CASSQDSGQGGETQYF. As DNA, the CDR3 is TGTGCCAGCAGCCAAGATTCCGGACAGGGCGGGGAGACCCAGTACTTC.

This clone occurred once. This chain uses TRBV4-3 with TRBJ1-2; a possible D gene is TRBD1 (6 bases). Looked up from germline, CDR1 is LGHNA and CDR2 is YSLEER. V shed 4 bases and J shed 1 base, with 16 bases lying between them. CDR3 length: 16 residues. CDR3 region: CASSRQTGGNNYGYTF. CDR3 sequence (DNA): TGCGCCAGCAGCCGGCAGACGGGGGGCAATAACTATGGCTACACCTTC.

This chain joins TRBV5-4 and TRBJ1-2, with 10 bases identical to TRBD1. The germline V gene encodes CDR1 SGHNT and CDR2 YYREEE (reference sequence). The length of the CDR3 is 15 residues. V shed 0 bases, J shed 4 bases, and the junction held 3 bases outside the gene matches. CDR3 residues: CASSLGGQGTYGYTF. The CDR3 nucleotides are TGTGCCAGCAGCTTGGGGGGACAGGGGACCTATGGCTACACCTTC.

The chain links TRBV28 to TRBJ1-2, with D maybe TRBD1 (5 bases). The V gene's germline CDR1 is MDHEN and CDR2 SYDVKM. V was cut by 3 bases and J by 5 bases, with 7 bases left in between. The CDR3 is 12 residues long. The CDR3 sequence is CASSFRGYGYTF. The CDR3 coding sequence is TGTGCCAGCAGTTTTAGGGGTTATGGCTACACCTTC.

The chain combines TRBV4-1 with TRBJ2-5; TRBD1 matches at 8 bases. The CDR3 covers 15 residues. V dropped 1 base and J dropped 5; count of bases not matched to a gene: 6. Germline assignment: CDR1 MGHRA and CDR2 YSYEKL. In nucleotides, the CDR3 is TGCGCCAGCAGCCAAGGACAGGGGACTGTCGAGACCCAGTACTTC. Protein sequence: CASSQGQGTVETQYF.

The chain links TRBV5-6 to TRBJ1-5; a weak D match, TRBD1 (5 bases). V gave up 0 bases and J gave up 1 base, with 11 bases separating them. Looked up from germline, CDR1 is SGHDT and CDR2 is YYEEEE. This CDR3 has 16 amino acids. Written as DNA, the CDR3 is TGTGCCAGCAGCTTGGGTTCGACAGCGAGCAATCAGCCCCAGCATTTT. Residues: CASSLGSTASNQPQHF.

J is TRBJ2-5 and V is TRBV19, with 11 bases fitting TRBD1. V was pared by 4 bases and J by 5 bases, with 9 bases of the junction left unmatched. The germline V gene encodes CDR1 LNHDA and CDR2 SQIVND (reference sequence). The CDR3 covers 16 residues. CDR3 loop: CASSRSGTGGKETQYF. In DNA, the CDR3 is TGTGCCAGTAGTAGATCCGGGACAGGGGGAAAGGAGACCCAGTACTTC.

The chain recombines TRBV10-3 with TRBJ1-2, with TRBD1 as a possible D gene (6 bases). The V end lost 10 bases, the J end lost 1 base, and 10 bases lay between the germline ends. The CDR3 runs 12 residues. In germline, CDR1 is ENHRY, CDR2 SYGVKD. The CDR3 region is CATPGHNYGYTF. DNA for the CDR3: TGTGCCACTCCGGGACATAACTATGGCTACACCTTC.

This sequence joins TRBV19 and TRBJ1-1; TRBD1 might be the D (6 bases). Trimming removed 7 bases at V and 0 bases at J, with 15 bases between. The germline V gene has CDR1 LNHDA and CDR2 SQIVND (reference sequence). The CDR3 is 15 residues long. CDR3 region: CASTQFGDMNTEAFF. CDR3 DNA sequence: TGTGCCAGTACCCAGTTCGGGGACATGAACACTGAAGCTTTCTTT.

The chain uses TRBV30 and TRBJ2-7; 7 bases are a match to TRBD2. The CDR3 totals 11 residues. From germline, CDR1 is GTSNPN and CDR2 SVGIG (reference sequence). The trim removed 3 bases at V and 4 bases at J, leaving 0 bases unmatched. The CDR3 DNA is TGTGCCTGGAGGGGACTATACGAGCAGTACTTC. Its translation: CAWRGLYEQYF. Combining the CDR3 with reference TRBV30 and TRBJ2-7 gives the whole variable domain SQTIHQWPATLVQPVGSPLSLECTVEGTSNPNLYWYRQAAGRGLQLLFYSVGIGQISSEVPQNLSASRPQDRQFILSSKKLLLSDSGFYLCAWRGLYEQYFGPGTRLTVT.

This clone was detected once. The gene calls are TRBV30 and TRBJ1-1; tentative D call: TRBD1 (5 bases). CDR1 GTSNPN and CDR2 SVGIG come from the germline V gene (reference sequence). The CDR3 covers 15 residues. The V end was cut by 7 bases, the J end by 0 bases, with 18 bases between. CDR3 region: CAFSGVGRMNTEAFF. For the CDR3, the DNA is TGTGCCTTCTCGGGGGTAGGACGGATGAACACTGAAGCTTTCTTT.

The chain joins TRBV9 to TRBJ2-1, with D possibly matching TRBD2 (6 bases). The CDR3 spans 15 residues. V gave up 0 bases and J gave up 6 bases, with 13 bases separating them. Germline-derived CDR1 and CDR2 are SGDLS and YYNGEE. CDR3 amino acids: CASSVVGGELNEQFF. CDR3 nucleotides: TGTGCCAGCAGCGTAGTGGGGGGAGAGCTCAATGAGCAGTTCTTC.

This clone was detected a few times. This chain connects TRBV20-1 to TRBJ1-1; D not certain. V lost 2 bases, J lost 3 bases, and 4 bases lay in between. This CDR3 region has 11 residues. Germline V gene sequence: CDR1 DFQATT, CDR2 SNEGSKA (reference sequence). CDR3 DNA: TGCAGTGCTAGAAAGCACACTGAAGCTTTCTTT. Its translation: CSARKHTEAFF.

The DNA of the CDR3 is TGTGCCAGCAGCTCAAGTAGCGGGAGTAAATACACCGGGGAGCTGTTTTTT. Amino acid sequence: CASSSSSGSKYTGELFF. The rearrangement joins TRBV28 to TRBJ2-2, with TRBD2 matching 9 bases. There are 17 residues in the CDR3. With V trimmed by 6 bases and J by 3 bases, 11 bases remained unmatched. In germline, CDR1 is MDHEN, CDR2 SYDVKM.

The chain uses TRBV6-5 and TRBJ1-2; TRBD1 matches 11 bases. With 7 bases clipped from V and 4 bases from J, the junction kept 5 bases outside the gene matches. The germline V gene has CDR1 MNHEY and CDR2 SVGAGI. The CDR3 totals 14 residues. The CDR3 sequence: CASTRTGGAYGYTF. In DNA form, the CDR3 reads TGTGCCAGCACCCGGACAGGGGGCGCCTATGGCTACACCTTC.

The genes are TRBV30 and TRBJ1-5, with D perhaps TRBD1 (5 bases). Trimming removed 4 bases from V and 5 bases from J, with 18 bases in between. The CDR3 has 15 residues. Germline values: CDR1 GTSNPN, CDR2 SVGIG (reference sequence). CDR3 nucleotide sequence: TGTGCCTGGAAAAATGGTCAAGTGGGGCATCAGCCCCAGCATTTT. The encoded protein is CAWKNGQVGHQPQHF.

The V and J genes are TRBV13 and TRBJ2-7, with D hard to call. Deletions cut 3 bases from V and 0 bases from J, with 9 bases between. The CDR3 is made up of 14 amino acids. CDR1 and CDR2 (germline): PRHDT, FYEKMQ (reference sequence). CDR3 sequence reads: CASSFVQSSYEQYF. CDR3 nucleotides: TGTGCCAGCAGCTTTGTCCAATCCTCCTACGAGCAGTACTTC.

Details on this clone: This specimen includes other DNA sequences encoding the same CDR3. V gene TRBV6-1 combines with J gene TRBJ2-5; the match to TRBD1 covers 8 bases. Germline values: CDR1 MNHNS, CDR2 SASEGT. This CDR3 comprises 14 residues. Trimming cost V 4 bases and J 5 bases; bases outside gene matches: 6. The CDR3 is CASSVSRGLETQYF. CDR3 sequence (DNA): TGTGCCAGCAGTGTGAGCAGGGGGCTGGAGACCCAGTACTTC.

The chain recombines TRBV10-3 with TRBJ2-1; TRBD2 agrees at 8 bases. The J segment lost 3 bases and the V segment lost 2 bases, leaving 9 bases of the junction unmatched. Germline V CDR1 and CDR2: ENHRY, SYGVKD. This CDR3 has 17 residues. DNA of the CDR3: TGTGCCATCAGTGAGGTTACTAGCGGTCCAAACTACAATGAGCAGTTCTTC. Encoded protein: CAISEVTSGPNYNEQFF.

The chain carries TRBV7-3 and TRBJ2-6; D is ambiguous. This CDR3 is built from 17 residues. The germline V gene has CDR1 SGHTA and CDR2 FQGTGA. V was clipped by 5 bases and J by 0 bases, with 14 bases between them. CDR3 DNA: TGTGCCAGCAGCCTCGTCCTTCTCGGCTCTGGGGCCAACGTCCTGACTTTC. This encodes CASSLVLLGSGANVLTF.

This clone came up once. This rearrangement joins TRBV19 to TRBJ2-2, with TRBD2 matching 8 bases. This CDR3 spans 13 amino acids. V trimming: 11 bases; J trimming: 7 bases; junction bases outside the gene matches: 9. The germline V gene encodes CDR1 LNHDA and CDR2 SQIVND (reference sequence). The CDR3 coding sequence is TGTGCCTCCCGGGGGGGGAAGGGCGGGGAGCTGTTTTTT. This gives the protein CASRGGKGGELFF.

The J gene is TRBJ1-4, the V gene TRBV5-6; weak D call: TRBD1 (6 bases). This CDR3 spans 15 amino acids. From germline, CDR1 is SGHDT and CDR2 YYEEEE. The V end was cut by 5 bases, the J end by 3 bases, with 14 bases between. The CDR3 bases are TGTGCCAGCAGTTATTACAGGGCGGCTAATGAAAAACTGTTTTTT. Translated, it gives CASSYYRAANEKLFF. The full variable domain, rest sourced from reference TRBV5-6 and TRBJ1-4, is DAGVTQSPTHLIKTRGQQVTLRCSPKSGHDTVSWYQQALGQGPQFIFQYYEEEERQRGNFPDRFSGHQFPNYSSELNVNALLLGDSALYLCASSYYRAANEKLFFGSGTQLSVL.

This sequence joins TRBV5-1 and TRBJ1-4; D is unclear. This CDR3 region has 14 residues. The V gene lost 0 bases and the J gene lost 1 base, with 4 bases spanning the gap. Germline-derived CDR1 and CDR2 are SGHRS and YFSETQ. CDR3 nucleotide sequence: TGCGCCAGCAGCTTGGACATAACTAATGAAAAACTGTTTTTT. Its translation is CASSLDITNEKLFF.

This chain uses TRBV19 with TRBJ1-5; 9 positions match TRBD1. CDR3 length: 15 amino acids. Losses at the gene ends were 7 bases for V and 7 bases for J; bases not matched to a gene: 11. Germline CDR1 and CDR2: LNHDA and SQIVND (reference sequence). CDR3 sequence: CASKAGTGLLQPQHF. The DNA for the CDR3 is TGTGCCAGTAAGGCCGGGACAGGGCTCTTGCAGCCCCAGCATTTT.

This chain connects TRBV4-3 to TRBJ2-2, with a weak D call TRBD1 (5 bases). The V and J ends lost 1 base and 5 bases respectively, with 8 bases between them. Germline values: CDR1 LGHNA, CDR2 YSLEER. The CDR3 spans 14 residues. The CDR3 is CASSQGTKTGELFF. The DNA for the CDR3 is TGCGCCAGCAGCCAAGGGACAAAAACCGGGGAGCTGTTTTTT.